This TCR beta chain was documented in a study of blood T cell repertoires in COVID-19. Germline V gives CDR1 SGHAT, CDR2 FQNNGV. The J segment lost 2 bases and the V segment lost 5 bases, leaving 11 bases of the junction unmatched. This CDR3 is built from 16 residues. Clones were sequenced by immunoSEQ multiplex PCR, and TCRdb holds only the in-frame ones, with some missing. The data show about 39,000 clones, roughly 80% seen once. Input material: peripheral blood. The chain employs TRBV11-2 and TRBJ2-7, with TRBD1 identical over 8 bases. The TCR was taken from a man aged 55 to 69 in a cohort sampled during active COVID-19. The CDR3 bases are TGTGCCAGCAGCCCTCTCTCCCGGGACAGGACCTACGAGCAGTACTTC. Residues: CASSPLSRDRTYEQYF.